This T cell receptor (beta chain) comes out of a study of beta chain features in type 1 diabetes. Study-level findings and limits: PCR might preferentially amplify shorter templates, equally in patients and controls. The study found moderately but significantly shorter TCRB CDR3s in all four CD4+ subsets of Type 1 diabetes patients.

Notes on this clone: Its antigen is undetermined.

As every portion of the isolated RNA was reverse transcribed, the sequencing read expressed TCRB transcripts. Naive, central memory and regulatory T cell samples averaged about 3.5 million reads. Clones were sequenced by immunoSEQ multiplex PCR, and TCRdb holds only the in-frame ones, with some missing. The table lists under 850,000 clones, roughly 13% of them singletons. CDR1 is PRHDT, CDR2 FYEKMQ, per germline (reference sequence). There are 16 residues in the CDR3. V was clipped by 5 bases and J by 0 bases; unmatched bases: 6. Each of the CD4+ naive, central memory, regulatory and stem cell-like memory populations was sorted via CD45RO/CCR7/CD25/CD127/CD95/CD27. Purity (above 98%) was reached by all sorted populations.

The TCR sequence derives from a man younger than 30 with type 1 diabetes. This chain uses TRBV13 with TRBJ2-3; TRBD2 matches 9 bases. Sequencing was done on a sample of naive CD4+ T cells from blood. The CDR3 DNA is TGTGCCAGCAGCCCGCAGCGGGGGGCTAGCACAGATACGCAGTATTTT. It codes for CASSPQRGASTDTQYF. Together with reference TRBV13 and TRBJ2-3, the CDR3 gives the full variable domain: AAGVIQSPRHLIKEKRETATLKCYPIPRHDTVYWYQQGPGQDPQFLISFYEKMQSDKGSIPDRFSAQQFSDYHSELNMSSLELGDSALYFCASSPQRGASTDTQYFGPGTRLTVL.